Listed below are T cell receptor beta chains from one sample, sequenced in a study of T cell responses to AZD1222 COVID-19 vaccine. Profiled with immunoSEQ multiplex PCR; TCRdb holds only in-frame clones, not every one. The table has about 190,000 clones, about nine tenths seen once; the top ten hold nearly 1%. Specimen: peripheral blood, collected on day 0 of AZD1222 vaccination. The source is an adult in good health. CDR3s leave out the opening cysteine and the closing phenylalanine or tryptophan.

V gene: TRBV6-2/TRBV6-3
J gene: TRBJ1-3
CDR3 length: 15
CDR3 protein: ASSGYRTDFSGNTIY

V gene: TRBV24-1
J gene: TRBJ2-3
CDR3 length: 17
CDR3 protein: ATSDTGPRGEGRGDTQY

V gene: TRBV6-5
J gene: TRBJ2-7
CDR3 length: 12
CDR3 protein: ASSYNGVSEEQY

V gene: TRBV7-8
J gene: TRBJ2-5
CDR3 length: 15
CDR3 protein: ASSRPRSSGRKETQY

V gene: TRBV6-1
J gene: TRBJ1-6
CDR3 length: 10
CDR3 protein: ASSEDVQGNH

V gene: TRBV7-2
J gene: TRBJ2-7
CDR3 length: 14
CDR3 protein: ASSLDRAGGQREQY

V gene: TRBV28
J gene: TRBJ1-5
CDR3 length: 12
CDR3 protein: ASSSNLGQQPQH

V gene: TRBV29-1
J gene: TRBJ1-1
CDR3 length: 13
CDR3 protein: SVERVVQGRPEAF

V gene: TRBV7-9
J gene: TRBJ2-2
CDR3 length: 12
CDR3 protein: ASSRGPDTGELF

V gene: TRBV7-9
J gene: TRBJ1-1
CDR3 length: 11
CDR3 protein: ASSLGSVAEAF

V gene: TRBV18
J gene: TRBJ2-7
CDR3 length: 12
CDR3 protein: ASSPPGLYYEQY

V gene: TRBV3-1/TRBV3-2
J gene: TRBJ2-4
CDR3 length: 15
CDR3 protein: ASSQFLMGGVKNIQY

V gene: TRBV7-8
J gene: TRBJ2-3
CDR3 length: 13
CDR3 protein: ASSLLAGFADTQY

V gene: TRBV29-1
J gene: TRBJ2-5
CDR3 length: 16
CDR3 protein: SVEALRQGTGGVQAQY

V gene: TRBV27
J gene: TRBJ2-7
CDR3 length: 12
CDR3 protein: ASSLSGNSYEQY

V gene: TRBV7-2
J gene: TRBJ1-6
CDR3 length: 12
CDR3 protein: ASSLQGGYSPLH

V gene: TRBV9
J gene: TRBJ2-2
CDR3 length: 13
CDR3 protein: ASSVARGNTGELF

V gene: TRBV9
J gene: TRBJ2-7
CDR3 length: 14
CDR3 protein: ASSVGASGNSYEQY

V gene: TRBV19
J gene: TRBJ2-7
CDR3 length: 14
CDR3 protein: ASSTTRTSGRYEQY

V gene: TRBV7-9
J gene: TRBJ2-7
CDR3 length: 13
CDR3 protein: ASSPPPGFYYEQY

V gene: TRBV10-3
J gene: TRBJ1-5
CDR3 length: 13
CDR3 protein: AIGPGQGINQPQH

V gene: TRBV5-4
J gene: TRBJ2-3
CDR3 length: 14
CDR3 protein: ASSWGGDREPDTQY

V gene: TRBV19
J gene: TRBJ1-1
CDR3 length: 13
CDR3 protein: ASSVQGGGNTEAF

V gene: TRBV6-2/TRBV6-3
J gene: TRBJ1-3
CDR3 length: 15
CDR3 protein: ASSYPPGANSGNTIY

V gene: TRBV25-1
J gene: TRBJ1-4
CDR3 length: 12
CDR3 protein: ASRGAVYNEKLF